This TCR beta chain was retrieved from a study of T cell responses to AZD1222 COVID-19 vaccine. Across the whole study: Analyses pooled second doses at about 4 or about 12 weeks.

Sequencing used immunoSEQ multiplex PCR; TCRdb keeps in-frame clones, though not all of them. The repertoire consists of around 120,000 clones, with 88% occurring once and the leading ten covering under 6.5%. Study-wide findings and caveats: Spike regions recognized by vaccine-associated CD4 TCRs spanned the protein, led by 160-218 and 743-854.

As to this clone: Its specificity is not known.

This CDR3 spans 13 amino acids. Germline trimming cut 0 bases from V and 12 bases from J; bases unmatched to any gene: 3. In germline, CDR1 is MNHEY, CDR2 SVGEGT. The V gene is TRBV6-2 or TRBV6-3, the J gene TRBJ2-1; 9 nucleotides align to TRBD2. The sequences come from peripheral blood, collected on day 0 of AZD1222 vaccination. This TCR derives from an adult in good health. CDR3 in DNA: TGTGCCAGCAGTTACTCGACAGCGGGGGGGCAGTTCTTC. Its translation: CASSYSTAGGQFF.